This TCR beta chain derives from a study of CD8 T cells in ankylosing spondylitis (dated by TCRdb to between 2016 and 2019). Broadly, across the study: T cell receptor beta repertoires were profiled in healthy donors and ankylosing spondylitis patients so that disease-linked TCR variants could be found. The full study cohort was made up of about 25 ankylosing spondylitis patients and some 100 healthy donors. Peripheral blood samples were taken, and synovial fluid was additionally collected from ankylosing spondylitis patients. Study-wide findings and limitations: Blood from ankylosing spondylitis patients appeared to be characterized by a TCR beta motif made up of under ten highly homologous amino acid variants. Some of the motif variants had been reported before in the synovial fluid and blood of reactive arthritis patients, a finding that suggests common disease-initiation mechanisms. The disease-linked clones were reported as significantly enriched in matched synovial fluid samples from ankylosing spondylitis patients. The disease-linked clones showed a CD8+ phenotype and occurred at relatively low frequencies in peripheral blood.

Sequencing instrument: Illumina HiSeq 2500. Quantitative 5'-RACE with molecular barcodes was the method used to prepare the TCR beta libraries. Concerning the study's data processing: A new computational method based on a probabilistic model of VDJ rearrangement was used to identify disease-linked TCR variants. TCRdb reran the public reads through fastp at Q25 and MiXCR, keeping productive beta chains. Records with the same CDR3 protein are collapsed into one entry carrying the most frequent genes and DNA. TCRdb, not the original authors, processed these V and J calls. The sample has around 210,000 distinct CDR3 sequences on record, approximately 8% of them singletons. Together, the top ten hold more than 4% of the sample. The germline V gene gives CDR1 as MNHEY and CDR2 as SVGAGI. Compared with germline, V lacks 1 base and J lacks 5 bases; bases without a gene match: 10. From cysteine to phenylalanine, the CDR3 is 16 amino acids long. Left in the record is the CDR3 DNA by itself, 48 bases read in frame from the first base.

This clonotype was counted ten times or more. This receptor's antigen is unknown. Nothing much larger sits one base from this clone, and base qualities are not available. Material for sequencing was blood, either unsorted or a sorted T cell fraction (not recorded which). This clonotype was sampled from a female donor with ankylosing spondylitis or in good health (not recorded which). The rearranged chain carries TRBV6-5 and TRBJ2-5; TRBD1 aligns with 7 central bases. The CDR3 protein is CASSYFRTGGDETQYF. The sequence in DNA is TGTGCCAGCAGTTACTTTAGGACAGGAGGTGACGAGACCCAGTACTTC.